The source of this T cell receptor (beta chain) is a study of T-cell reconstitution after alpha-beta-depleted transplantation in children (dated by TCRdb to the mid-2010s). Some background on the complete study: Using TCR repertoire profiling, the study followed T-cell immune reconstitution in a quantitative way in children after TCRalphabeta/CD19-depleted allogeneic hematopoietic cell transplantation.

The library was produced with PCR. The sample was run on an Illumina HiSeq 2500. TCR libraries were prepared with molecular barcoding, using unique molecular identifiers to normalize TCRbeta repertoire quantification. The public reads were quality trimmed at Q25 with fastp and then assembled into clones with MiXCR by TCRdb, keeping productive beta chains. Here each entry gathers all rows of one CDR3 protein and keeps the most common genes and DNA. The sample table shows 300,000 or so distinct CDR3 sequences, and about a tenth are seen once. Around 10% of the sample lies in the top ten. For this chain, trimming is 3 bases at the V end and 4 bases at the J end, and the number of junction bases without a gene match is 8. Counted from cysteine to phenylalanine, this CDR3 has 15 amino acids. Just the 45-base CDR3 DNA is kept, in frame starting at base 1. The germline V gene (reference sequence) sets CDR1 to DFQATT and CDR2 to SNEGSKA.

Only a few counts were recorded for this clonotype. Its antigen is unknown. The record has no base qualities; no much larger clone is one base away. The V and J genes are TRBV20-1 and TRBJ2-5, and TRBD1 aligns with 10 junction nucleotides. The sample was PBMCs from the stem cell graft donor, taken from the stem cell graft. This receptor was taken from a human donor who donated a stem cell graft to a child with SCID. The CDR3 here reads CSARATGGKGETQYF. The sequenced DNA: TGCAGTGCTAGGGCGACAGGGGGCAAGGGAGAGACCCAGTACTTC.